The source of this TCR beta chain is a study of T cell repertoires in cytomegalovirus infection. V was shortened by 3 bases and J by 2 bases, with 8 bases between the two germline ends. Per germline, CDR1 SGHVT and CDR2 SQSDAQ. The CDR3 runs to 13 residues. TCRdb re-analysed the reads in MiXCR, keeping a single row per CDR3 protein. Counted here are about 570,000 distinct CDR3 sequences, around two fifths occurring once; the ten biggest clones make up around 46%. Remarks on this clonotype: Antigen unknown.

The chain is built from TRBV7-4 and TRBJ2-7; tentative D call: TRBD2 (5 bases). The sequence was obtained from a human donor in good health (CMV status not recorded). Some clones in this sample may be carry-over from other donors' samples. The specimen was cultured PBMCs, collected from culture after CMV antigen stimulation. In nucleotides, the CDR3 is TGTGCCAGCAGCTTTGAAGCGGCCTACGAGCAGTACTTC. It encodes CASSFEAAYEQYF.